These 28 T cell receptor beta chains share one sample of origin, sequenced in a study of shared clonotypes between healthy human individuals. Only CD45RO-negative cells positively selected for CCR7 counted as naive CD8 cells, so terminally differentiated effector memory CD45RA+ cells were excluded. Profiling relied on immunoSEQ multiplex PCR, and the TCRdb table lists in-frame clones only, not all of them. The sample holds approximately 2,000,000 clones, just under 95% seen once. The specimen was naive CD8+ T cells from PBMCs. These receptor sequences come from a man between 18 and 35 years old in good health. Some clones in this sample may be carry-over from other donors' samples.

This chain links TRBV10-3 with TRBJ2-7, with TRBD2 matching over 7 bases. V lost 7 bases to trimming and J lost 6 bases; unmatched junction nucleotides: 12. The length of the CDR3 is 14 residues. Per the germline V gene, CDR1 is ENHRY and CDR2 is SYGVKD. The CDR3 loop reads CAIKGLGLGSEQYF. In DNA form, the CDR3 reads TGTGCCATCAAGGGTCTCGGACTAGGTTCCGAGCAGTACTTC.

The chain uses TRBV12-5 and TRBJ1-1; no reliable D call. Germline V CDR1 and CDR2: LGHNT, FRNRAP. Trimming cost V 2 bases and J 1 base, with 8 bases left between them. CDR3 length: 14 amino acids. In nucleotides, the CDR3 is TGTGCTAGTGGTTTGTATGGCGCGAACACTGAAGCTTTCTTT. Amino acid sequence: CASGLYGANTEAFF.

The rearrangement joins TRBV7-3 to TRBJ2-7; TRBD2 matches at 11 bases. V lost 5 bases and J lost 3; bases outside the gene matches: 6. Looked up from germline, CDR1 is SGHTA and CDR2 is FQGTGA. The CDR3 loop spans 15 amino acids. The CDR3 nucleotides read TGTGCCAGCAGCCTACTAGCGGGAGTGAGCTACGAGCAGTACTTC. It translates to CASSLLAGVSYEQYF.

The rearrangement links TRBV5-4 to TRBJ2-7, with 8 bases aligning to TRBD1. With 3 bases clipped from V and 4 bases from J, the junction kept 6 bases outside the gene matches. In germline, CDR1 is SGHNT, CDR2 YYREEE (reference sequence). The CDR3 is 14 residues long. This CDR3 is CASSWGRTGYEQYF. CDR3 nucleotides: TGTGCCAGCAGCTGGGGGAGGACAGGGTACGAGCAGTACTTC.

CDR3 sequence: CASSFRDRGQWGEKLFF. CDR3 nucleotide sequence: TGCGCCAGCAGCTTCCGGGACAGGGGGCAGTGGGGTGAAAAACTGTTTTTT. This chain uses TRBV4-1 with TRBJ1-4, with TRBD1 matching over 12 bases. The germline CDR1 and CDR2 sequences are MGHRA and YSYEKL. The J segment lost 7 bases and the V segment lost 5 bases, leaving 11 bases of the junction unmatched. The CDR3 sequence is 17 residues long.

The V and J genes are TRBV19 and TRBJ1-5; D gene uncertain. CDR3 length: 16 residues. V was trimmed by 4 bases and J by 1 base, leaving 14 bases between them. Germline assignment: CDR1 LNHDA and CDR2 SQIVND (reference sequence). The CDR3 spells CASSKGGLGSNQPQHF. In DNA form, the CDR3 reads TGTGCCAGTAGTAAAGGCGGTCTAGGAAGCAATCAGCCCCAGCATTTT.

The chain joins TRBV18 to TRBJ1-2; D is uncertain. The V gene lost 5 bases and the J gene lost 8 bases, with 21 bases spanning the gap. This CDR3 is 15 amino acids long. The germline CDR1 and CDR2 sequences are KGHSH and LQKENI. The CDR3: CASSTYGERVGGYTF. The CDR3 DNA reads as TGTGCCAGCTCAACCTACGGGGAAAGGGTAGGCGGCTACACCTTC.

Concerning this clone itself: Other DNA sequences in this specimen translate into the identical CDR3. The chain uses TRBV27 and TRBJ2-6; D is unresolved. The CDR3 is 14 amino acids. Germline CDR1 and CDR2: MNHEY and SMNVEV (reference sequence). Trimming pared 6 bases from V and 0 bases from J, leaving 6 bases between. The CDR3 DNA follows: TGTGCCAGCAGCCCACTCTCTGGGGCCAACGTCCTGACTTTC. Amino acid sequence: CASSPLSGANVLTF.

The J gene is TRBJ2-7, the V gene TRBV15; either TRBD1 or TRBD2 may fit D (5 bases each). The CDR3 totals 17 residues. The germline gives CDR1 LNHNV, CDR2 YYDKDF (reference sequence). Trimming took 3 bases from V and 5 from J, leaving 23 bases between them. The CDR3: CATSRGRRQIAGHEQYF. The CDR3 bases are TGTGCCACCAGCAGGGGACGGCGCCAAATCGCAGGCCACGAGCAGTACTTC.

This rearrangement joins TRBV11-2 to TRBJ1-2, with D unresolved. The CDR3 runs 12 residues. V was pared by 4 bases and J by 1 base, with 4 bases between. Germline V gene sequence: CDR1 SGHAT, CDR2 FQNNGV. The CDR3 here is CASSSGNYGYTF. The CDR3 region has the DNA TGTGCCAGCAGCTCCGGTAACTATGGCTACACCTTC.

In DNA, the CDR3 is TGTGCCATCAGTGAGTCGGAGGTCCACTCCTACGAGCAGTACTTC. Amino acid sequence: CAISESEVHSYEQYF. The chain recombines TRBV10-3 with TRBJ2-7, with D possibly being TRBD2 (5 bases). Germline CDR1 reads ENHRY; CDR2 reads SYGVKD. Trimming left V 0 bases short and J 0 bases short, with 9 bases between. The CDR3 spans 15 residues.

The chain uses TRBV6-1 and TRBJ2-7; TRBD1 matches 9 bases. The germline V gene encodes CDR1 MNHNS and CDR2 SASEGT. The CDR3 is 13 amino acids. V lost 10 bases to trimming and J lost 7 bases; unmatched junction nucleotides: 11. The CDR3 DNA sequence: TGTGCCACCCGGGACAGGGACTCGCGGGAGCAGTACTTC. This translates into CATRDRDSREQYF.

With respect to this clone: The identical CDR3 is also encoded by other nucleotide sequences in the sample. The chain combines TRBV7-8 with TRBJ1-1; D not resolved. CDR1 SGHVS and CDR2 FQNEAQ come from the germline V gene. V lost 3 bases, J lost 4 bases, and 12 bases lay in between. This CDR3 has 14 amino acids. The CDR3 loop reads CASSLVRGSTEAFF. CDR3 DNA: TGTGCCAGCAGCTTGGTCCGTGGGTCCACTGAAGCTTTCTTT.

The chain combines TRBV7-8 with TRBJ2-7; 8 nucleotides match TRBD2. V shed 7 bases and J 4 bases; nucleotides not matched to a gene: 9. The CDR3 extends over 14 amino acids. The germline V gene has CDR1 SGHVS and CDR2 FQNEAQ. The CDR3 nucleotides are TGTGCCAGCAACTTTGGGACTAGGGGGTACGAGCAGTACTTC. This gives the protein CASNFGTRGYEQYF.

Of note for this clone: This same CDR3 is encoded by further DNA sequences in the sample. The chain has TRBV11-2 and TRBJ1-1; D is undetermined. Trimming removed 6 bases from V and 0 bases from J, with 8 bases in between. The CDR3 contains 13 residues. Germline V lookup: CDR1 SGHAT, CDR2 FQNNGV. DNA for the CDR3: TGTGCCAGCAGTCAAAGGTTGAACACTGAAGCTTTCTTT. Amino acids: CASSQRLNTEAFF.

V and J are TRBV29-1 and TRBJ2-7, with a weak D call TRBD2 (6 bases). Trimming pared 2 bases from V and 7 bases from J, leaving 12 bases between. The CDR3 is made up of 12 amino acids. Germline loops: CDR1 SQVTM, CDR2 ANQGSEA. The DNA of the CDR3 is TGCAGCGTTGAATTGGGGGGTCTGGAGCAGTACTTC. It encodes CSVELGGLEQYF.

This sequence joins TRBV6-1 and TRBJ1-2; D not certain. V lost 1 base and J 5 bases, leaving 17 bases between the germline ends. CDR3 length: 16 residues. CDR1 and CDR2 (germline): MNHNS, SASEGT. CDR3 region: CASSEEGHSPSYGYTF. The CDR3, as DNA: TGTGCCAGCAGTGAAGAAGGTCACAGCCCGTCTTATGGCTACACCTTC.

This chain uses TRBV27 with TRBJ2-7; 8 bases line up with TRBD2. V dropped 2 bases and J dropped 6; count of bases not matched to a gene: 12. Germline assignment: CDR1 MNHEY and CDR2 SMNVEV (reference sequence). The CDR3 is 16 residues long. In DNA form, the CDR3 reads TGTGCCAGCAGTTTACCCAGTACTAGCGGATTCACCGAGCAGTACTTC. It encodes CASSLPSTSGFTEQYF.

The V call is TRBV25-1, the J call TRBJ1-5; no definite D call. The ends were cut back, 7 bases at V and 2 bases at J, with 12 bases in the middle. The CDR3 sequence is 14 residues long. The V gene's germline CDR1 is MGHDK and CDR2 SYGVNS. The CDR3 sequence: CASTGVGGNQPQHF. In nucleotides, the CDR3 is TGTGCCAGCACGGGAGTCGGGGGCAATCAGCCCCAGCATTTT.

The V call is TRBV9, the J call TRBJ2-2, with 8 positions matching TRBD2. The CDR3 runs to 15 residues. Germline V CDR1 and CDR2: SGDLS, YYNGEE. The V and J ends lost 2 bases and 5 bases, in that order; junction bases with no gene match: 5. CDR3 region: CASSVAGGQTGELFF. The CDR3 DNA reads TGTGCCAGCAGCGTTGCGGGGGGCCAAACCGGGGAGCTGTTTTTT.

The chain is built from TRBV28 and TRBJ1-5; TRBD1 agrees at 9 bases. Germline CDR1 is MDHEN and CDR2 is SYDVKM. V shed 7 bases and J 7 bases; nucleotides not matched to a gene: 5. The CDR3 totals 13 residues. CDR3 loop: CASIGDRAQPQHF. CDR3 DNA: TGTGCCAGCATCGGGGACAGGGCCCAGCCCCAGCATTTT.

CDR3: CASSWEREGTNEKLFF. CDR3 nucleotides: TGTGCCAGCAGTTGGGAGCGAGAGGGAACTAATGAAAAACTGTTTTTT. The chain combines TRBV14 with TRBJ1-4, with unresolved D. The CDR3 extends over 16 amino acids. Germline V gene lookup returns CDR1 SGHDN and CDR2 FVKESK. The V and J ends lost 6 bases and 1 base respectively, with 15 bases between them.

The chain is built from TRBV5-4 and TRBJ2-1; TRBD1 agrees at 8 bases. The CDR3 spans 14 residues. With V trimmed by 4 bases and J by 4 bases, 4 bases remained unmatched. Germline loops: CDR1 SGHNT, CDR2 YYREEE (reference sequence). The CDR3 nucleotides are TGTGCCAGCAGCATTGACAGGGGATACAATGAGCAGTTCTTC. Residues: CASSIDRGYNEQFF.

The chain has TRBV28 and TRBJ2-7; maybe TRBD2 (6 bases). The CDR3 consists of 14 residues. Trimming removed 4 bases at V and 1 base at J, with 11 bases between. The V gene's germline CDR1 is MDHEN and CDR2 SYDVKM. The CDR3 coding sequence is TGTGCCAGCAGTTCCGGACGGGGGTCCTACGAGCAGTACTTC. Translated, it gives CASSSGRGSYEQYF.

The chain combines TRBV7-3 with TRBJ2-1; 8 nucleotides match TRBD2. With V trimmed by 3 bases and J by 6 bases, 22 bases remained unmatched. Germline values: CDR1 SGHTA, CDR2 FQGTGA. The CDR3 has 20 amino acids. This CDR3 reads CASSFQKPSGPPGGLNEQFF. The CDR3 nucleotides are TGTGCCAGCAGCTTCCAGAAGCCTAGCGGGCCTCCTGGGGGGCTCAATGAGCAGTTCTTC.

This clone showed up just once. This chain joins TRBV7-9 and TRBJ2-6; TRBD1 agrees at 8 bases. The CDR3 is 17 residues long. The V gene end was trimmed by 5 bases and the J gene end by 0 bases; junction bases not matched to a gene: 6. Germline V CDR1 and CDR2: SEHNR, FQNEAQ (reference sequence). The CDR3 loop reads CASSLRDRSSGANVLTF. Here the CDR3 DNA reads TGTGCCAGCAGCCTCCGGGACAGGAGCTCTGGGGCCAACGTCCTGACTTTC.

V usage is TRBV27 and J usage is TRBJ2-7; 9 nucleotides line up with TRBD1. Trimming cost V 5 bases and J 2 bases; bases outside gene matches: 13. This CDR3 region has 17 residues. The V gene's germline CDR1 is MNHEY and CDR2 SMNVEV (reference sequence). CDR3 coding DNA: TGTGCCAGCAGTGAGCGCCTAAGGGACAGGGCAGCCTACGAGCAGTACTTC. Its protein is CASSERLRDRAAYEQYF.

The J gene is TRBJ2-7, the V gene TRBV4-3, with 9 bases that match TRBD1. The CDR3 spans 16 residues. Germline CDR1 reads LGHNA; CDR2 reads YSLEER. Losses at the gene ends were 4 bases for V and 0 bases for J; bases not matched to a gene: 7. The CDR3 sequence: CASSPRQGGSSYEQYF. As DNA, the CDR3 is TGCGCCAGCAGCCCTCGACAGGGGGGAAGCTCCTACGAGCAGTACTTC.